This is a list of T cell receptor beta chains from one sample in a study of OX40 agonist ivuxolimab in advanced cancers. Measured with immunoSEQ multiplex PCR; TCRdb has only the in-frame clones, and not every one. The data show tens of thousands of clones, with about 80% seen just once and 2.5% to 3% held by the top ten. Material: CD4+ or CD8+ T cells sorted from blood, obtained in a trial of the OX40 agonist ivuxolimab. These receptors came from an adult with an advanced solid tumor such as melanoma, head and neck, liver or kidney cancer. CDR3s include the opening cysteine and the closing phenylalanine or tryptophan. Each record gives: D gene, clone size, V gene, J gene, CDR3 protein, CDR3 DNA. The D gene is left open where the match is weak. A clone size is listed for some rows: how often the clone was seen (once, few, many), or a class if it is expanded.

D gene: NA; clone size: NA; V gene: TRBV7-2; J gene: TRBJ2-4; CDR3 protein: CASSLELAKNIQYF; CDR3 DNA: TGTGCCAGCAGCCTGGAACTAGCCAAAAACATTCAGTACTTC
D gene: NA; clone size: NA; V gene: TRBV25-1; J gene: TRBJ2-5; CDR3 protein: CASGETQYF; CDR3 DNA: TGTGCCAGCGGGGAGACCCAGTACTTC
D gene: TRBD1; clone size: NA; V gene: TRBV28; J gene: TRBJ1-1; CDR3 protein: CASTTGAEITEAFF; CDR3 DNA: TGTGCCAGCACCACAGGGGCCGAGATCACTGAAGCTTTCTTT
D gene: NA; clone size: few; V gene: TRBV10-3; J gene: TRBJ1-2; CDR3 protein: CAISEGGQYYGYTF; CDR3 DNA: TGTGCCATCAGTGAGGGAGGACAGTACTATGGCTACACCTTC
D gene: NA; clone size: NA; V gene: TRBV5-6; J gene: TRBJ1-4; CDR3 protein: CASSLGGGSNEKLFF; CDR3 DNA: TGTGCCAGCAGCTTGGGAGGGGGTTCTAATGAAAAACTGTTTTTT
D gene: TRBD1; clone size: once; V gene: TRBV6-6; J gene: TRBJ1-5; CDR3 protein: CASSLGQGLNQPQHF; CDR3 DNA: TGTGCCAGCAGCCTGGGACAGGGACTCAATCAGCCCCAGCATTTT
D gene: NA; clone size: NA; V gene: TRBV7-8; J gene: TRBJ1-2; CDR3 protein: CASSFRDISYGYTF; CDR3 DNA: TGTGCCAGCAGCTTTAGGGACATATCCTATGGCTACACCTTC
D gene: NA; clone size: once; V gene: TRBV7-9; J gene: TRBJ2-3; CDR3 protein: CASSLGGYTDTQYF; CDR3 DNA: TGTGCCAGCAGCTTAGGAGGTTACACAGATACGCAGTATTTT
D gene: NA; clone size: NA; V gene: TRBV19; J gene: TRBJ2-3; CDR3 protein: CASSIIGAGEGTQYF; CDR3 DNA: TGTGCCAGTAGTATAATCGGGGCAGGAGAGGGTACGCAGTATTTT
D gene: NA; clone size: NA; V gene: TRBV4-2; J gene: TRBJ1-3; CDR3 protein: CASSQEGSQGLGNTIYF; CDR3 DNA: TGTGCCAGCAGCCAAGAAGGTTCCCAGGGGTTGGGAAACACCATATATTTT
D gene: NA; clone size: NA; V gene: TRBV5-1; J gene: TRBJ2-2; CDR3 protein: CASSLEGSAGELFF; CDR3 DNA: TGCGCCAGCAGCTTGGAGGGTTCGGCCGGGGAGCTGTTTTTT
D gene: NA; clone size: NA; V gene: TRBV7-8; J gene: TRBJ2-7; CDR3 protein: CASSPQQVLRYEQYF; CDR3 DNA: TGTGCCAGCAGCCCGCAACAGGTCCTCCGCTACGAGCAGTACTTC
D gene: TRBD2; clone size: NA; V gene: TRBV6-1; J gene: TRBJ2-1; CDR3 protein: CASSERRGGSEQFF; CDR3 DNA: TGTGCCAGCAGTGAACGGCGGGGGGGTAGTGAGCAGTTCTTC
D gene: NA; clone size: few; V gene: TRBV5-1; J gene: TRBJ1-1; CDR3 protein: CASSFLQGGTEAFF; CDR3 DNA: TGCGCCAGCAGCTTTCTCCAGGGAGGGACTGAAGCTTTCTTT
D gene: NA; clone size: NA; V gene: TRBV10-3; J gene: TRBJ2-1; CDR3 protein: CAISGAMGYNEQFF; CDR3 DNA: TGTGCCATCAGTGGGGCTATGGGGTACAATGAGCAGTTCTTC
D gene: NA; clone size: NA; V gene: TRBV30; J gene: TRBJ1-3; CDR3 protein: CAWSVQEGNTIYF; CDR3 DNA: TGTGCCTGGAGTGTACAGGAGGGAAACACCATATATTTT
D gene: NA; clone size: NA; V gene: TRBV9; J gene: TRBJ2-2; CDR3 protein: CASSVVHGSPAGELFF; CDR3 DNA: TGTGCCAGCAGCGTAGTTCATGGAAGTCCAGCCGGGGAGCTGTTTTTT
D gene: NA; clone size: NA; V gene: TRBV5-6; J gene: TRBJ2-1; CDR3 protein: CASSLWGDEQFF; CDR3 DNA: TGTGCCAGCAGCTTGTGGGGGGATGAGCAGTTCTTC
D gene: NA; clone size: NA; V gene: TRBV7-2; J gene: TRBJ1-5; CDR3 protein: CASSLDGQKPQHF; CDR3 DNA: TGTGCCAGCAGCTTAGATGGACAGAAGCCCCAGCATTTT
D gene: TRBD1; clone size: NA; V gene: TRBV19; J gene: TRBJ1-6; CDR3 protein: CASAHRGEDSPLHF; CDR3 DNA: TGTGCCAGTGCCCACAGGGGGGAGGATTCACCCCTCCACTTT
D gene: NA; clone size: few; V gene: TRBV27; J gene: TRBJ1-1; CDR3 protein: CASSSRKLTEAFF; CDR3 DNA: TGTGCCAGCAGTAGCAGAAAGCTAACTGAAGCTTTCTTT
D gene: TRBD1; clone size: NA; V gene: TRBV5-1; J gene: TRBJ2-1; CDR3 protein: CASSSFGQGGEQFF; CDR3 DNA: TGCGCCAGCAGCTCCTTCGGACAGGGCGGTGAGCAGTTCTTC
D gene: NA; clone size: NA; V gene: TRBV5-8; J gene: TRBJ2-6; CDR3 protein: CASSGPGSGANVLTF; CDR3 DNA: TGTGCCAGCAGCGGCCCGGGCTCTGGGGCCAACGTCCTGACTTTC
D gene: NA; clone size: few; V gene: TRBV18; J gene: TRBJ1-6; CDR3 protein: CASSPGTSYNSPLHF; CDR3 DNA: TGTGCCAGCTCACCAGGCACCTCCTATAATTCACCCCTCCACTTT
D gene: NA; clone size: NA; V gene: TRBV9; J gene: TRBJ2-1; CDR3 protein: CASSVEGTTYNEQFF; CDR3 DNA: TGTGCCAGCAGCGTTGAGGGGACAACCTACAATGAGCAGTTCTTC
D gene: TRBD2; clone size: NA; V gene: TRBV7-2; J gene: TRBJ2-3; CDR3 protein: CASSFRLAGGPDTQYF; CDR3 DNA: TGTGCCAGCAGCTTTAGACTAGCGGGGGGGCCGGATACGCAGTATTTT
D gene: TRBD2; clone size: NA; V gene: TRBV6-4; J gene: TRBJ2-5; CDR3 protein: CASSDIAGGTTQYF; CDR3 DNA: TGTGCCAGCAGTGACATAGCGGGGGGTACGACCCAGTACTTC
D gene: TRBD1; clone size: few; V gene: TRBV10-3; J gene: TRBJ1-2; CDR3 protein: CAISFLTGGYDGYTF; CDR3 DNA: TGTGCCATCAGTTTTCTTACAGGGGGTTACGATGGCTACACCTTC
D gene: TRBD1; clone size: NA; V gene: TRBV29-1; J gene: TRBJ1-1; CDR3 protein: CSVEVSRTGMAFF; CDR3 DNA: TGCAGCGTTGAAGTTAGCCGGACAGGGATGGCTTTCTTT
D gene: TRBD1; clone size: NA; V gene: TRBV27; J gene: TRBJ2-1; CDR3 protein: CASSYLDRGPLEQFF; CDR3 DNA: TGTGCCAGCAGTTACCTCGACAGGGGGCCGCTTGAGCAGTTCTTC
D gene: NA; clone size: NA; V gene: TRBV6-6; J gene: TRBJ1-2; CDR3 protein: CASTYDSTGFQGYTF; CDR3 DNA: TGTGCCAGCACTTACGACAGTACAGGGTTCCAAGGCTACACCTTC
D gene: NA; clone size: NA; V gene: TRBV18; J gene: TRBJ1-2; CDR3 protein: CASSPALPGASYGYTF; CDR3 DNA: TGTGCCAGCTCACCAGCCTTACCAGGCGCTAGCTATGGCTACACCTTC
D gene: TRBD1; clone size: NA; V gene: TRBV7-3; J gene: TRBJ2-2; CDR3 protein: CASSPDRANTGELFF; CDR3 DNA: TGTGCCAGCAGTCCGGACAGGGCGAACACCGGGGAGCTGTTTTTT
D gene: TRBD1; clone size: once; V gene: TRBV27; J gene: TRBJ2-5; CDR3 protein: CASSSLQGAGETQYF; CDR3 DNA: TGTGCCAGCAGTTCCTTACAGGGGGCGGGTGAGACCCAGTACTTC
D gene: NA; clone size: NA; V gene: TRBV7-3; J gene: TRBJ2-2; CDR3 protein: CASSPGFGELFF; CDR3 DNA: TGTGCCAGCAGCCCGGGATTCGGGGAGCTGTTTTTT
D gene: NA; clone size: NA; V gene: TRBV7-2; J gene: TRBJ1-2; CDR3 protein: CASSRIVRDGYTF; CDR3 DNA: TGTGCCAGCAGCCGCATCGTACGGGATGGCTACACCTTC
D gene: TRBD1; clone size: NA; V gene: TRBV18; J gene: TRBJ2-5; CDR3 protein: CASSGEGQFQETQYF; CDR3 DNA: TGTGCCAGCTCAGGAGAGGGACAGTTCCAAGAGACCCAGTACTTC
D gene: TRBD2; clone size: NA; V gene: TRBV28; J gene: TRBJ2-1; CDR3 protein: CASRAAGVPYNEQFF; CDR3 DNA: TGTGCCAGCAGGGCCGCGGGGGTCCCTTACAATGAGCAGTTCTTC
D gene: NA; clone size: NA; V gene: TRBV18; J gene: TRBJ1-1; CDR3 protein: CASSPQLGRWNTEAFF; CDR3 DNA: TGTGCCAGCTCACCACAATTGGGACGGTGGAACACTGAAGCTTTCTTT
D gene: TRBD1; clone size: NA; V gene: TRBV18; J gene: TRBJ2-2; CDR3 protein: CASSERDRATGELFF; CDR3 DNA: TGTGCCAGCTCCGAACGGGACAGGGCGACCGGGGAGCTGTTTTTT
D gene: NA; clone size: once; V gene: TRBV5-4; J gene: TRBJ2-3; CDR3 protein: CASSLDSVDTQYF; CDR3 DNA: TGTGCCAGCAGCTTGGATTCGGTGGATACGCAGTATTTT
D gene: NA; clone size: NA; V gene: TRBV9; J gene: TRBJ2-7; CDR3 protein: CASSVGIYREEGEQYF; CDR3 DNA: TGTGCCAGCAGCGTAGGAATATACAGGGAGGAGGGAGAGCAGTACTTC
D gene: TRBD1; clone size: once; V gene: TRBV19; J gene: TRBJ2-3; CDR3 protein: CASSGTGAQTDTQYF; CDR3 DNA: TGTGCCAGTAGTGGAACAGGGGCGCAAACAGATACGCAGTATTTT
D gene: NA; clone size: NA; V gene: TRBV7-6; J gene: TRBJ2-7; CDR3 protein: CASSLSTSSGRNYEQYF; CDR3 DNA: TGTGCCAGCAGCCTTAGCACCTCTTCCGGACGGAACTACGAGCAGTACTTC
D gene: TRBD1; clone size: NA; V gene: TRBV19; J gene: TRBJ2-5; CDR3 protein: CASSTTGGQETQYF; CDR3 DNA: TGTGCCAGTAGTACAACAGGGGGCCAAGAGACCCAGTACTTC
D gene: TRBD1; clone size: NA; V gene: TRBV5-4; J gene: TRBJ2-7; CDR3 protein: CASSFGDRVYEQYF; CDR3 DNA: TGTGCCAGCAGCTTCGGGGACAGGGTCTACGAGCAGTACTTC
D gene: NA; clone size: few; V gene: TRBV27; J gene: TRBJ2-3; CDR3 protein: CASSLSSSALTDTQYF; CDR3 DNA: TGTGCCAGCAGTTTATCGAGTAGTGCGTTAACAGATACGCAGTATTTT
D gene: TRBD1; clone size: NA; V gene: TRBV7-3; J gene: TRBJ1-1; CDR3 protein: CASSHQGGNPEAFF; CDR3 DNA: TGTGCCAGCAGCCACCAGGGGGGAAATCCTGAAGCTTTCTTT
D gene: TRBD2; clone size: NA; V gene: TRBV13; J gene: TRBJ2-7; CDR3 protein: CASSPRTSPYEQYF; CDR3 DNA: TGTGCCAGCAGCCCCCGGACTAGTCCCTACGAGCAGTACTTC
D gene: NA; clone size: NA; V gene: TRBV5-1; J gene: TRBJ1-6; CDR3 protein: CASSPEGTLPYNSPLHF; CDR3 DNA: TGCGCCAGCAGCCCCGAGGGGACCCTACCCTATAATTCACCCCTCCACTTT
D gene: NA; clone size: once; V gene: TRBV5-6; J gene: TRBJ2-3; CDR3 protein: CASSLGVRVRDTQYF; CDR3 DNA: TGTGCCAGCAGCTTGGGTGTGCGGGTCAGAGATACGCAGTATTTT
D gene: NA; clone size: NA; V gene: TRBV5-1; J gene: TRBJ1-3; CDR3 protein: CASSLEVTGGNTIYF; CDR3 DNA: TGCGCCAGCAGCTTGGAGGTGACAGGAGGAAACACCATATATTTT
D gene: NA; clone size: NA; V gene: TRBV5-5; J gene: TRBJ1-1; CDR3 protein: CASSLEGGTEAFF; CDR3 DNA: TGTGCCAGCAGCTTAGAGGGAGGCACTGAAGCTTTCTTT
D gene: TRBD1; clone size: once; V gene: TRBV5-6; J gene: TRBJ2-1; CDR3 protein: CASSLAGDSDEQFF; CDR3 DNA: TGTGCCAGCAGCTTGGCCGGGGACAGTGATGAGCAGTTCTTC
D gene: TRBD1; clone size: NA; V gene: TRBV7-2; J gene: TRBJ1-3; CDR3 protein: CASSYTGTGVGNTIYF; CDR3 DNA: TGTGCCAGCAGCTATACCGGGACAGGGGTCGGAAACACCATATATTTT
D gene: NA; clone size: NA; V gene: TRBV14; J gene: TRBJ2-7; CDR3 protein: CASSRGFSEQYF; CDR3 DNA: TGTGCCAGCAGCCGGGGCTTTAGCGAGCAGTACTTC
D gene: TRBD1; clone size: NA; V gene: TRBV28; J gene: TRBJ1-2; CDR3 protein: CASRLGRGGLSYGYTF; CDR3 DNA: TGTGCCAGCAGACTTGGCAGGGGGGGATTAAGCTATGGCTACACCTTC
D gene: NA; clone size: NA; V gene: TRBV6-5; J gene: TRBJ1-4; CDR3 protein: CASSYSGAVGEKLFF; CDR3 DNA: TGTGCCAGCAGTTACTCGGGGGCTGTGGGGGAAAAACTGTTTTTT
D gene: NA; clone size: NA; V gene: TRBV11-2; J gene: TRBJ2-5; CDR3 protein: CASTSKETQYF; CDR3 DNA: TGTGCCAGCACCTCAAAAGAGACCCAGTACTTC
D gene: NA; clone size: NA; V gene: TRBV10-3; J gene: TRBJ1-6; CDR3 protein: CAISEGGRGGSPLHF; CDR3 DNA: TGTGCCATCAGTGAGGGCGGCAGGGGAGGGTCACCCCTCCACTTT